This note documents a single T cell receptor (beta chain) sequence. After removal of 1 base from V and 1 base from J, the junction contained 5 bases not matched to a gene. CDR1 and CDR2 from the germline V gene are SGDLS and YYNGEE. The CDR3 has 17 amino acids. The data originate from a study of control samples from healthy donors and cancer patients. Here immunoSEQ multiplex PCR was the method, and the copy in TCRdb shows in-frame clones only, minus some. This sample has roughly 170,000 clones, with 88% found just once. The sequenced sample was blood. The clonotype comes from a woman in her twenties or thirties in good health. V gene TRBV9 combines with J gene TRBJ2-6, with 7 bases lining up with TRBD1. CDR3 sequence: CASSVPWGQSGANVLTF. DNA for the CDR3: TGTGCCAGCAGCGTACCGTGGGGACAGTCTGGGGCCAACGTCCTGACTTTC. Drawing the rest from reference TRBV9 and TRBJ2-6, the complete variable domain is DSGVTQTPKHLITATGQRVTLRCSPRSGDLSVYWYQQSLDQGLQFLIQYYNGEERAKGNILERFSAQQFPDLHSELNLSSLELGDSALYFCASSVPWGQSGANVLTFGAGSRLTVL.